This TCR beta chain was retrieved from a study of CD8 T cells in ankylosing spondylitis. TCRdb re-called the 5' RACE reads through MiXCR, storing one row per CDR3 protein. The data show roughly 7,000 distinct CDR3 sequences, 2.5% to 3% seen once. V shed 3 bases, J shed 10 bases, and the junction held 15 bases outside the gene matches. The CDR3 loop spans 17 amino acids. The germline CDR1 and CDR2 sequences are SGDLS and YYNGEE. This clonotype was seen ten or more times. The sequence came from a female donor with ankylosing spondylitis or in good health (not recorded which). Sequenced material: blood, either unsorted or a sorted T cell fraction (not recorded which). This chain joins TRBV9 and TRBJ2-1; 11 bases are a match to TRBD2. The CDR3 loop reads CASSENTLAGGPEEQFF. CDR3 nucleotides: TGTGCCAGCAGCGAGAACACATTAGCGGGGGGGCCCGAGGAGCAGTTCTTC.